The 14 T cell receptor beta chains in this list originate from one sample, sequenced in a study of blood T cell repertoires in COVID-19. Using immunoSEQ multiplex PCR, the repertoire was profiled, and TCRdb retains in-frame clones only, with some absent. This table holds 350,000 to 500,000 clones, about 90% found once. Source material: peripheral blood. These receptor sequences come from a man between 18 and 29 years old with COVID-19, enrolled during active disease.

This clone was detected once. The chain couples TRBV5-6 to TRBJ1-2; D is uncertain. V lost 1 base and J 0 bases, leaving 10 bases between the germline ends. This CDR3 comprises 15 residues. CDR1 SGHDT and CDR2 YYEEEE come from the germline V gene. The DNA of the CDR3 is TGTGCCAGCAGCTTGTTTTCAGAAGCTAACTATGGCTACACCTTC. Its translation: CASSLFSEANYGYTF.

V and J are TRBV7-9 and TRBJ2-3, with 11 nucleotides matching TRBD2. The CDR3 consists of 16 residues. The junction had 9 bases not matched to a gene; V was cut back by 5 bases and J by 5 bases. Germline lookup yields CDR1 SEHNR and CDR2 FQNEAQ (reference sequence). CDR3 in DNA: TGTGCCAGCAGCCCAAGACTAGCGGGGAAGGGAGATACGCAGTATTTT. It encodes CASSPRLAGKGDTQYF.

V is TRBV5-8 and J is TRBJ2-4; the match to TRBD1 covers 7 bases. This CDR3 spans 18 amino acids. Unmatched junction bases numbered 15, after V lost 0 bases and J lost 6 bases. Germline CDR1 SGHTS, CDR2 YDEGEE. CDR3 coding DNA: TGTGCCAGCAGCTTGGCCAAAATCTCTGGGACAGCCTTAAACATTCAGTACTTC. This translates into CASSLAKISGTALNIQYF.

The chain has TRBV7-9 and TRBJ1-4; weak D call: TRBD1 (6 bases). This CDR3 is built from 14 residues. The ends were cut back, 7 bases at V and 8 bases at J, with 17 bases in the middle. Germline V CDR1 and CDR2: SEHNR, FQNEAQ (reference sequence). CDR3 coding DNA: TGTGCCAGCACCTTCGGGGGGGGCATCGAAAAACTGTTTTTT. Residues: CASTFGGGIEKLFF.

The chain uses TRBV5-5 and TRBJ1-6, with TRBD1 identical over 9 bases. Germline loops: CDR1 SGHKS, CDR2 YYEKEE (reference sequence). With V trimmed by 4 bases and J by 5 bases, 7 bases remained unmatched. The CDR3 sequence is 16 residues long. In nucleotides, the CDR3 is TGTGCCAGCAGCGTCAGACAGGGGGAGAATAATTCACCCCTCCACTTT. Translated: CASSVRQGENNSPLHF.

This clone is a singleton in its sample. The chain recombines TRBV6-1 with TRBJ1-2; no clear D gene. Germline loops: CDR1 MNHNS, CDR2 SASEGT. V shed 3 bases and J shed 0 bases, with 8 bases lying between them. This CDR3 spans 14 amino acids. The CDR3 sequence: CASSEPGTNYGYTF. The CDR3 DNA reads as TGTGCCAGCAGTGAGCCGGGGACTAACTATGGCTACACCTTC.

The CDR3 spells CASSLTRDTYYNEQFF. DNA of the CDR3: TGTGCCAGCAGCTTAACCCGGGACACCTATTACAATGAGCAGTTCTTC. V and J are TRBV7-8 and TRBJ2-1; a weak D match, TRBD1 (6 bases). With 2 bases removed from V and 4 bases from J, the gap between germline ends came to 15 bases. Germline V gene sequence: CDR1 SGHVS, CDR2 FQNEAQ. This CDR3 contains 16 residues.

This clone was detected once. The V and J genes are TRBV5-8 and TRBJ2-1; 7 nucleotides line up with TRBD2. From germline, CDR1 is SGHTS and CDR2 YDEGEE. J lost 4 bases, V lost 4 bases, and 8 bases had no gene match. The CDR3 spans 15 residues. This CDR3 is CASSTGTSVYNEQFF. The CDR3 nucleotides read TGTGCCAGCAGCACCGGAACTAGCGTATACAATGAGCAGTTCTTC. The variable domain in full, completed from reference TRBV5-8 and TRBJ2-1, reads EAGVTQSPTHLIKTRGQQATLRCSPISGHTSVYWYQQALGLGLQFLLWYDEGEERNRGNFPPRFSGRQFPNYSSELNVNALELEDSALYLCASSTGTSVYNEQFFGPGTRLTVL.

This chain connects TRBV27 to TRBJ2-1; D ambiguous. This CDR3 has 14 amino acids. Germline CDR1 reads MNHEY; CDR2 reads SMNVEV (reference sequence). V lost 7 bases and J lost 0, with 10 bases in between. The CDR3 bases are TGTGCCAGCAAGAGTCTATTCTCCTACAATGAGCAGTTCTTC. Protein: CASKSLFSYNEQFF.

J is TRBJ2-3 and V is TRBV7-3, with 11 bases identical to TRBD2. V was clipped by 5 bases and J by 0 bases; unmatched bases: 7. The CDR3 covers 17 residues. CDR1 is SGHTA, CDR2 FQGTGA, per germline. CDR3 region: CASSPGTSGPSTDTQYF. In DNA, the CDR3 is TGTGCCAGCAGCCCCGGGACTAGCGGTCCTAGCACAGATACGCAGTATTTT.

V is TRBV7-9 and J is TRBJ2-3, with D possibly being TRBD2 (5 bases). From germline, CDR1 is SEHNR and CDR2 FQNEAQ (reference sequence). Trimming took 3 bases from V and 8 from J, leaving 18 bases between them. The CDR3 length is 15 residues. The CDR3 sequence is CASSFVPVGLVTQYF. CDR3 bases: TGTGCCAGCAGCTTCGTCCCCGTAGGACTCGTTACGCAGTATTTT.

The chain uses TRBV7-9 and TRBJ2-2, with D hard to call. The V and J ends lost 6 bases and 0 bases respectively, with 8 bases between them. In germline, CDR1 is SEHNR, CDR2 FQNEAQ (reference sequence). This CDR3 contains 14 residues. The CDR3 sequence: CASSTVSNTGELFF. The DNA for the CDR3 is TGTGCCAGCAGTACAGTTTCGAACACCGGGGAGCTGTTTTTT. The full variable domain, rest sourced from reference TRBV7-9 and TRBJ2-2, is DTGVSQNPRHKITKRGQNVTFRCDPISEHNRLYWYRQTLGQGPEFLTYFQNEAQLEKSRLLSDRFSAERPKGSFSTLEIQRTEQGDSAMYLCASSTVSNTGELFFGEGSRLTVL.

The genes are TRBV6-1 and TRBJ2-1, with 12 bases that match TRBD2. From germline, CDR1 is MNHNS and CDR2 SASEGT. This CDR3 has 17 amino acids. V was clipped by 1 base and J by 2 bases; unmatched bases: 3. The chain's CDR3 is CASSEGLAGGPYNEQFF. The CDR3 coding sequence is TGTGCCAGCAGTGAAGGGCTAGCGGGGGGGCCCTACAATGAGCAGTTCTTC.

The chain has TRBV27 and TRBJ2-7, with D possibly TRBD2 on 6 matching bases. The germline V and J ends were trimmed by 1 base and 3 bases, with 16 bases remaining between them. Germline CDR1 MNHEY, CDR2 SMNVEV (reference sequence). The CDR3 runs to 16 residues. In nucleotides, the CDR3 is TGTGCCAGCAGTTTATATGTGGGACTGAAGAACTACGAGCAGTACTTC. It specifies CASSLYVGLKNYEQYF.